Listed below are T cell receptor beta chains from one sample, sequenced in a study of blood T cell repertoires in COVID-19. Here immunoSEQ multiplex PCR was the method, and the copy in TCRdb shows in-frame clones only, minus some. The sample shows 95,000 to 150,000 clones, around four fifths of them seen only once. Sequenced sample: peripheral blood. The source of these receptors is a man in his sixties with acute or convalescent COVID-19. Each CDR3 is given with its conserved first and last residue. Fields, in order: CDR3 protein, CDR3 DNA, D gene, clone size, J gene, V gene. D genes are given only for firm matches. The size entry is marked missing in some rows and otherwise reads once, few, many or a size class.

CDR3: CASSQPTSGRRIYNEQFF
DNA: TGTGCCAGCAGCCAACCGACTAGCGGGAGGCGCATCTACAATGAGCAGTTCTTC
D: TRBD2
size: NA
J: TRBJ2-1
V: TRBV14

CDR3: CASSYGQGANQPQHF
DNA: TGTGCCAGCAGTTACGGGCAGGGGGCTAATCAGCCCCAGCATTTT
D: TRBD1
size: NA
J: TRBJ1-5
V: TRBV6-5

CDR3: CASSKAGGYGYTF
DNA: TGTGCCAGCAGCAAAGCGGGGGGCTATGGCTACACCTTC
D: NA
size: NA
J: TRBJ1-2
V: TRBV3-1/TRBV3-2

CDR3: CASGDRGKGGYTF
DNA: TGTGCCAGCGGGGACAGGGGGAAAGGTGGCTACACCTTC
D: TRBD1
size: NA
J: TRBJ1-2
V: TRBV2

CDR3: CALGRWGDYGYTF
DNA: TGTGCCTTGGGACGCTGGGGGGACTATGGCTACACCTTC
D: NA
size: NA
J: TRBJ1-2
V: TRBV30

CDR3: CAWSVTGGAGNTIYF
DNA: TGTGCCTGGAGTGTTACAGGGGGCGCTGGAAACACCATATATTTT
D: TRBD1
size: NA
J: TRBJ1-3
V: TRBV30

CDR3: CASSPVGAVGGELFF
DNA: TGTGCCAGCAGCCCAGTAGGAGCGGTCGGCGGGGAGCTGTTTTTT
D: NA
size: NA
J: TRBJ2-2
V: TRBV7-8

CDR3: CASSLRGFNQPQHF
DNA: TGTGCCAGCAGTTTACGAGGGTTCAATCAGCCCCAGCATTTT
D: NA
size: NA
J: TRBJ1-5
V: TRBV27

CDR3: CASSLPGRANYGYTF
DNA: TGTGCCAGCAGCTTGCCCGGGAGAGCTAACTATGGCTACACCTTC
D: NA
size: NA
J: TRBJ1-2
V: TRBV5-6

CDR3: CASSLNSVLAGGTGELFF
DNA: TGCGCCAGCAGCTTGAATTCGGTACTAGCGGGGGGGACCGGGGAGCTGTTTTTT
D: TRBD2
size: NA
J: TRBJ2-2
V: TRBV5-1

CDR3: CASSVSSYSGNTIYF
DNA: TGTGCCAGCAGCGTCTCAAGCTACTCTGGAAACACCATATATTTT
D: NA
size: few
J: TRBJ1-3
V: TRBV9

CDR3: CASSFRTVNEKLFF
DNA: TGCGCCAGCAGCTTTAGGACAGTTAATGAAAAACTGTTTTTT
D: NA
size: NA
J: TRBJ1-4
V: TRBV5-1

CDR3: CSVREAANSPLHF
DNA: TGCAGCGTCCGTGAAGCCGCTAATTCACCCCTCCACTTT
D: NA
size: NA
J: TRBJ1-6
V: TRBV29-1

CDR3: CASSPWTSGGVDEQFF
DNA: TGTGCCAGCAGCCCTTGGACTAGCGGGGGGGTTGATGAGCAGTTCTTC
D: TRBD2
size: NA
J: TRBJ2-1
V: TRBV3-1/TRBV3-2

CDR3: CASSDTSGGYNEQFF
DNA: TGTGCCAGCAGTGACACTAGCGGGGGATACAATGAGCAGTTCTTC
D: TRBD2
size: NA
J: TRBJ2-1
V: TRBV2

CDR3: CASSLTGNPYNSPLHF
DNA: TGCGCCAGCAGCTTGACAGGGAACCCCTATAATTCACCCCTCCACTTT
D: NA
size: NA
J: TRBJ1-6
V: TRBV5-1

CDR3: CAISPGTGPNIQYF
DNA: TGTGCCATCAGTCCCGGCACAGGGCCCAACATTCAGTACTTC
D: NA
size: once
J: TRBJ2-4
V: TRBV10-3

CDR3: CASRSTIISPLHF
DNA: TGTGCCAGCAGGTCGACAATCATTTCACCCCTCCACTTT
D: NA
size: NA
J: TRBJ1-6
V: TRBV27

CDR3: CASSPWTATYEQYF
DNA: TGTGCCAGCAGCCCTTGGACAGCAACCTACGAGCAGTACTTC
D: NA
size: few
J: TRBJ2-7
V: TRBV14

CDR3: CASRPWTGGDEKLFF
DNA: TGTGCCAGCAGACCCTGGACGGGAGGGGATGAAAAACTGTTTTTT
D: NA
size: NA
J: TRBJ1-4
V: TRBV3-1/TRBV3-2

CDR3: CASRRVGSPLHF
DNA: TGTGCCAGCAGGCGGGTGGGATCACCCCTCCACTTT
D: NA
size: NA
J: TRBJ1-6
V: TRBV3-1/TRBV3-2

CDR3: CASTPGVSGSTGELFF
DNA: TGCGCCAGCACTCCGGGGGTGTCGGGGAGTACCGGGGAGCTGTTTTTT
D: NA
size: NA
J: TRBJ2-2
V: TRBV4-1

CDR3: CAWTRTGGSYGYTF
DNA: TGTGCCTGGACCCGGACAGGGGGCAGCTATGGCTACACCTTC
D: TRBD1
size: few
J: TRBJ1-2
V: TRBV30

CDR3: CSVDPDGYTF
DNA: TGCAGCGTTGACCCGGATGGCTACACCTTC
D: NA
size: NA
J: TRBJ1-2
V: TRBV29-1

CDR3: CASSWTGAKETQYF
DNA: TGTGCCAGCAGCTGGACAGGGGCGAAAGAGACCCAGTACTTC
D: TRBD1
size: NA
J: TRBJ2-5
V: TRBV5-4

CDR3: CASSKAQDRYSNQPQHF
DNA: TGTGCCAGCAGCAAAGCGCAGGACAGATATAGCAATCAGCCCCAGCATTTT
D: NA
size: NA
J: TRBJ1-5
V: TRBV21-1

CDR3: CASSQGQGAAEAFF
DNA: TGCGCCAGCAGCCAAGGCCAGGGGGCGGCTGAAGCTTTCTTT
D: TRBD1
size: NA
J: TRBJ1-1
V: TRBV4-1

CDR3: CASKTTGGATSYGYTF
DNA: TGTGCCAGTAAGACGACCGGGGGGGCTACTAGCTATGGCTACACCTTC
D: NA
size: once
J: TRBJ1-2
V: TRBV19

CDR3: CASSRYRAGRVGELFF
DNA: TGTGCCAGCAGCCGGTACCGGGCCGGGAGGGTCGGGGAGCTGTTTTTT
D: TRBD2
size: NA
J: TRBJ2-2
V: TRBV4-2

CDR3: CASSVRQNTGELFF
DNA: TGTGCCAGCAGCGTCCGACAGAACACCGGGGAGCTGTTTTTT
D: NA
size: NA
J: TRBJ2-2
V: TRBV9